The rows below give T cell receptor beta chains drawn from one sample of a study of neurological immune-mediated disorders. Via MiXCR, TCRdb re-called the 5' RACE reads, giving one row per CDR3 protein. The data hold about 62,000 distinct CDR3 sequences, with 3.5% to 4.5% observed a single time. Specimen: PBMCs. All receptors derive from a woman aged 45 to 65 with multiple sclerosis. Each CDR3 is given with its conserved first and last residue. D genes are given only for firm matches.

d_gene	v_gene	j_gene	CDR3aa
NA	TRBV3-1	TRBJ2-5	CASSPQRGVQETQYF
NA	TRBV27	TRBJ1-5	CASRILGAINQPQHF
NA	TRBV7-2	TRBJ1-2	CASSLDGYGYTF
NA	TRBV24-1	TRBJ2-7	CATSEWDRLYEQYF
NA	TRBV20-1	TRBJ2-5	CSAREYLGETQYF
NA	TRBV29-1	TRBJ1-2	CSVAPGDDYGYTF
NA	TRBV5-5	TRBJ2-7	CASSSHPELIYEQYF
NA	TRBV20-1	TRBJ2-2	CSAAGPPHTGELFF
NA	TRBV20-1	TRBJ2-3	CSARSSISQKTDTQYF
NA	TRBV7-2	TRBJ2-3	CASSLDGGRTTDTQYF
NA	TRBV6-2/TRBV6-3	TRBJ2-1	CASKSSNNEQFF
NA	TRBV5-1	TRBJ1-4	CASSSGRDNEKLFF
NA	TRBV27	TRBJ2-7	CASSLYNGGYEQYF
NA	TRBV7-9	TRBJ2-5	CASITGWRKETQYF
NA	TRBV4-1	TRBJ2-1	CASSQPTPGAAGYNEQFF
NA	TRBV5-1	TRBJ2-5	CASSLYIGRQETQYF
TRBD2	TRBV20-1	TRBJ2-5	CSASGLAGSGETQYF
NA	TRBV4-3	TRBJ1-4	CASSQDMAGGEKLFF
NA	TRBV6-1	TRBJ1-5	CASSEGIGNQPQHF
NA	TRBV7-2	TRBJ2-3	CASSLGHITDTQYF
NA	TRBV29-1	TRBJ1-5	CSVAMGQSNQPQHF
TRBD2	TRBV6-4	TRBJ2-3	CASSDGTSGTDTQYF
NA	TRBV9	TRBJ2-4	CASSPRDTLNIQYF
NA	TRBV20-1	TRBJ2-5	CSARDPAGYQETQYF
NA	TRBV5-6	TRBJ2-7	CASSSNQEQYF
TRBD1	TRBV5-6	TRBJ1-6	CASSTTGRHSPLNF
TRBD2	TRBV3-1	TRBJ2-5	CASSQRKAGEETQYF
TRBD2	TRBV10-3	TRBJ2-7	CAISDRGGRGSYEQYF
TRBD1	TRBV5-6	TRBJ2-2	CASSLQGARELFF
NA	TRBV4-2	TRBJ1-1	CASSQEAGPNTEAFF
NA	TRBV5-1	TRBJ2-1	CASSAIQDGARPFF
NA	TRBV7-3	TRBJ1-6	CASSPTPNSPLNF
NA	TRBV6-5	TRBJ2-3	CASSYWSGSTDTQYF
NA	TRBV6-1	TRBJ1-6	CASSHSPRPLNF
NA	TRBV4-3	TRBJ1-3	CASSQDPMGQYTIYF
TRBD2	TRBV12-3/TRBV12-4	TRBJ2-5	CASRNSGSQETQYF
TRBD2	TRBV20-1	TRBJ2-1	CSATSHSSGSHNEQFF
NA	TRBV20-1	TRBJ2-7	CSARVRDYEQYF
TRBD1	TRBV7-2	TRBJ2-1	CASSSRDRENEQFF
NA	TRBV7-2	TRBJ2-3	CASSPARGTDTQYF
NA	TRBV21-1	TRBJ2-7	CASSILGCEQYF
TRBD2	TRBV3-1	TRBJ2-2	CASSLTSGSTGELFF
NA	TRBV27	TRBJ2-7	CASSLSGQEQYF
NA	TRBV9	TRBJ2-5	CASSVAAGRQETQYF
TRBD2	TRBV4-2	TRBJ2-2	CASSQDRAGGPPGELFF
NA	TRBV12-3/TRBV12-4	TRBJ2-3	CASSLTDTQYF
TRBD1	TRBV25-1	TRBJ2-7	CASTETGGYEQYF
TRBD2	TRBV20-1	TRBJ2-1	CSARLAGFNEQFF
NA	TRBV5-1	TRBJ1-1	CASSLDRVRYTEAFF
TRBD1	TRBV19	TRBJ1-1	CASTRTGVNTEAFF